The 9 T cell receptor beta chains given below trace back to one sample, sequenced in a study of beta chain features in type 1 diabetes. Study-wide results and caveats: Type 1 diabetes patients showed a moderate but significant shortening of TCRB CDR3s in all four CD4+ subsets.

These TCRs' antigens remain unknown. The investigators reverse transcribed all of the isolated RNA, so they sequenced expressed TCRB transcripts. Measured with immunoSEQ multiplex PCR; TCRdb has only the in-frame clones, and not every one. The repertoire holds about 700,000 clones, about an eighth seen once, with 0.02% to 0.025% in the top ten. Sequences were obtained from naive CD4+ T cells from blood. All receptors come from a man between 18 and 29 years old with type 1 diabetes.

This chain uses TRBV2 with TRBJ2-7; TRBD1 matches 11 bases. CDR1 is SNHLY and CDR2 is FYNNEI in the germline V gene. CDR3 size: 14 residues. After removal of 7 bases from V and 2 bases from J, the junction contained 4 bases not matched to a gene. The CDR3 spells CASTGTGGTYEQYF. CDR3 sequence (DNA): TGTGCCAGCACCGGGACAGGGGGGACCTACGAGCAGTACTTC.

The gene calls are TRBV7-8 and TRBJ1-1, with a possible D match to TRBD1 (6 bases). V was cut by 8 bases and J by 4 bases, with 14 bases left in between. CDR3 length: 13 amino acids. In germline, CDR1 is SGHVS, CDR2 FQNEAQ. CDR3 sequence (DNA): TGTGCCAGCTCGAAACAGGGATCCACTGAAGCTTTCTTT. Residues: CASSKQGSTEAFF.

The chain joins TRBV6-5 to TRBJ1-1; D not certain. This CDR3 has 8 residues. Deletions cut 4 bases from V and 14 bases from J, with 5 bases between. The V gene's germline CDR1 is MNHEY and CDR2 SVGAGI. The CDR3 is CASSLSFF. As DNA, the CDR3 is TGTGCCAGCAGTTTGTCCTTCTTT.

V is TRBV19 and J is TRBJ2-7; D might be TRBD1 or TRBD2, each matching 5 bases. The CDR3 length is 15 residues. V was pared by 3 bases and J by 3 bases, with 15 bases between. In germline, CDR1 is LNHDA, CDR2 SQIVND (reference sequence). The CDR3, as DNA: TGTGCCAGTAGTATCCGGCAGACAGCGGACTACGAGCAGTACTTC. Residues: CASSIRQTADYEQYF. Variable domain in full (rest from reference TRBV19 and TRBJ2-7): DGGITQSPKYLFRKEGQNVTLSCEQNLNHDAMYWYRQDPGQGLRLIYYSQIVNDFQKGDIAEGYSVSREKKESFPLTVTSAQKNPTAFYLCASSIRQTADYEQYFGPGTRLTVT.

This chain links TRBV7-6 with TRBJ1-2; D not certain. V was clipped by 5 bases and J by 4 bases, with 14 bases between them. This CDR3 contains 14 residues. The germline CDR1 and CDR2 sequences are SGHVS and FNYEAQ. DNA for the CDR3: TGTGCCAGCAGCCTGTCGGCGGCGGGCTATGGCTACACCTTC. Protein: CASSLSAAGYGYTF.

This clone came up a few times. The chain links TRBV12-5 to TRBJ2-5, with 8 nucleotides matching TRBD1. The CDR3 totals 15 residues. CDR1 and CDR2 from the germline V gene are LGHNT and FRNRAP. V gave up 2 bases and J gave up 1 base; unmatched junction bases: 3. CDR3 sequence reads: CASGLLQGAQETQYF. DNA of the CDR3: TGTGCTAGTGGTTTGCTCCAGGGGGCCCAAGAGACCCAGTACTTC.

This clone was detected only a few times. This chain connects TRBV15 to TRBJ1-5, with no clear D. V lost 4 bases and J 4 bases, leaving 8 bases between the germline ends. The CDR3 spans 13 residues. Germline V gene data show CDR1 as LNHNV and CDR2 as YYDKDF (reference sequence). This CDR3 reads CATSMEENQPQHF. The CDR3, as DNA: TGTGCCACCAGCATGGAGGAAAATCAGCCCCAGCATTTT.

The rearrangement joins TRBV28 to TRBJ2-5; no firm D call. Per germline, CDR1 MDHEN and CDR2 SYDVKM. V dropped 3 bases and J dropped 5 bases, with 13 bases sitting between them. The CDR3 covers 14 residues. The CDR3 spells CASSFRGGPETQYF. For the CDR3, the DNA is TGTGCCAGCAGTTTTAGAGGTGGTCCCGAGACCCAGTACTTC.

The chain joins TRBV6-1 to TRBJ1-4; weak D call: TRBD1 (5 bases). Germline V gene lookup returns CDR1 MNHNS and CDR2 SASEGT. Trimming stripped 7 bases from V and 4 bases from J, with 13 bases between. The CDR3 totals 14 residues. The chain's CDR3 is CASNTGRLNEKLFF. The CDR3 DNA reads as TGTGCCAGCAATACGGGACGGCTTAATGAAAAACTGTTTTTT.